The T cell receptor (beta chain) under discussion was sequenced for a study of CD8 T cells in ankylosing spondylitis. Regarding the study as a whole: Prior literature has documented some motif variants in synovial fluid and blood from reactive arthritis.

The sample holds many counts of this clonotype. Its antigen is unknown. One entry per CDR3 protein results from TCRdb running MiXCR on the 5' RACE reads. This table has 200,000 to 250,000 distinct CDR3 sequences, roughly 10% appearing once. Germline trimming cut 3 bases from V and 4 bases from J; bases unmatched to any gene: 2. The CDR3 length is 16 residues. This TCR derives from a male donor with ankylosing spondylitis or in good health (not recorded which). The rearrangement joins TRBV12-3 or TRBV12-4 to TRBJ2-2, with TRBD2 identical over 13 bases. The sequenced sample consisted of blood, either unsorted or a sorted T cell fraction (not recorded which). CDR3 in amino acids: CASSFTSGRVTGELFF. The CDR3, as DNA: TGTGCCAGCAGTTTTACTAGCGGGAGGGTCACCGGGGAGCTGTTTTTT.